This is a list of T cell receptor beta chains from one sample in a study of control samples from healthy donors and cancer patients. Using immunoSEQ multiplex PCR, the repertoire was profiled, and TCRdb retains in-frame clones only, with some absent. The data show 150,000 to 200,000 clones, and the top ten clones hold under 2.5%. The sample taken for sequencing was blood. These receptors were collected from a woman aged 25 to 39 in good health. Both conserved end residues are part of each CDR3. The D gene is left open where the match is weak. Expanded clones are given a class, and other clones once, few, many or no size at all.

D gene: .; V gene: TRBV3-1/TRBV3-2; J gene: TRBJ1-6; clone size: .; CDR3 protein: CASSQDLRGSPLHF; CDR3 DNA: TGTGCCAGCAGCCAGGACCTGAGGGGTTCACCCCTCCACTTT
D gene: .; V gene: TRBV6-5; J gene: TRBJ2-7; clone size: .; CDR3 protein: CASSPSGTGGREQYF; CDR3 DNA: TGTGCCAGCAGTCCCTCCGGGACCGGGGGTCGAGAGCAGTACTTC
D gene: .; V gene: TRBV7-8; J gene: TRBJ1-2; clone size: .; CDR3 protein: CASSPSRQGRGYTF; CDR3 DNA: TGTGCCAGCAGCCCGTCCCGGCAGGGTCGGGGCTACACCTTC
D gene: TRBD2; V gene: TRBV9; J gene: TRBJ2-1; clone size: .; CDR3 protein: CASSSQTSGGYNEQFF; CDR3 DNA: TGTGCCAGCAGCTCCCAGACTAGCGGGGGGTACAATGAGCAGTTCTTC
D gene: .; V gene: TRBV24-1; J gene: TRBJ1-4; clone size: .; CDR3 protein: CATSDLGRVPRRNEKLFF; CDR3 DNA: TGTGCCACCAGTGATTTGGGGCGGGTCCCGCGAAGAAATGAAAAACTGTTTTTT
D gene: TRBD2; V gene: TRBV6-2/TRBV6-3; J gene: TRBJ2-5; clone size: .; CDR3 protein: CASSFTGGNGETQYF; CDR3 DNA: TGTGCCAGCAGCTTTACGGGGGGAAACGGTGAGACCCAGTACTTC
D gene: TRBD1; V gene: TRBV9; J gene: TRBJ2-1; clone size: .; CDR3 protein: CASSVGWFGTGSHNEQFF; CDR3 DNA: TGTGCCAGCAGCGTAGGGTGGTTCGGGACAGGGAGTCACAATGAGCAGTTCTTC
D gene: .; V gene: TRBV3-1/TRBV3-2; J gene: TRBJ1-4; clone size: .; CDR3 protein: CASRDIWREKLFF; CDR3 DNA: TGTGCCAGCCGGGACATTTGGAGGGAAAAACTGTTTTTT
D gene: TRBD1; V gene: TRBV5-1; J gene: TRBJ1-5; clone size: .; CDR3 protein: CASSMGQGNGQPQHF; CDR3 DNA: TGCGCCAGCAGCATGGGACAGGGGAACGGCCAGCCCCAGCATTTT
D gene: TRBD1; V gene: TRBV6-6; J gene: TRBJ2-1; clone size: .; CDR3 protein: CASSWTGEGYNEQFF; CDR3 DNA: TGTGCCAGCAGTTGGACAGGGGAGGGCTACAATGAGCAGTTCTTC
D gene: .; V gene: TRBV7-2; J gene: TRBJ2-7; clone size: .; CDR3 protein: CASSSGTAPYYEQYF; CDR3 DNA: TGTGCCAGCAGCTCCGGAACAGCCCCTTACTACGAGCAGTACTTC
D gene: .; V gene: TRBV2; J gene: TRBJ1-2; clone size: .; CDR3 protein: CASSEGGMGYGYTF; CDR3 DNA: TGTGCCAGCAGTGAAGGAGGGATGGGCTATGGCTACACCTTC
D gene: TRBD2; V gene: TRBV28; J gene: TRBJ2-3; clone size: .; CDR3 protein: CASSLPGLETADTQYF; CDR3 DNA: TGTGCCAGCAGTCTGCCCGGACTAGAGACGGCCGATACGCAGTATTTT
D gene: .; V gene: TRBV9; J gene: TRBJ1-3; clone size: .; CDR3 protein: CASSGRGGAAGNTIYF; CDR3 DNA: TGTGCCAGCAGCGGTAGGGGTGGGGCGGCTGGAAACACCATATATTTT
D gene: TRBD1; V gene: TRBV2; J gene: TRBJ1-4; clone size: .; CDR3 protein: CASRPPLLRTGREKLFF; CDR3 DNA: TGTGCCAGCAGACCCCCTCTTCTTAGGACAGGGCGGGAAAAACTGTTTTTT
D gene: .; V gene: TRBV9; J gene: TRBJ2-2; clone size: .; CDR3 protein: CASTKSVRNTGELFF; CDR3 DNA: TGTGCCAGCACAAAGAGCGTCCGGAACACCGGGGAGCTGTTTTTT
D gene: .; V gene: TRBV28; J gene: TRBJ1-1; clone size: .; CDR3 protein: CASSLGGPNTEAFF; CDR3 DNA: TGTGCCAGCAGTTTAGGGGGCCCGAACACTGAAGCTTTCTTT
D gene: .; V gene: TRBV6-1; J gene: TRBJ1-4; clone size: medium-sized; CDR3 protein: CASSEGPTTNEKLFF; CDR3 DNA: TGTGCCAGCAGTGAAGGACCGACAACTAATGAAAAACTGTTTTTT
D gene: .; V gene: TRBV7-8; J gene: TRBJ1-1; clone size: .; CDR3 protein: CASSLGRNTEAFF; CDR3 DNA: TGTGCCAGCAGCCTCGGGAGGAACACTGAAGCTTTCTTT
D gene: .; V gene: TRBV9; J gene: TRBJ1-3; clone size: .; CDR3 protein: CASSPKAFTGNTIYF; CDR3 DNA: TGTGCCAGCAGCCCCAAGGCTTTCACTGGAAACACCATATATTTT
D gene: .; V gene: TRBV5-4; J gene: TRBJ1-5; clone size: .; CDR3 protein: CASSLDFNQPQHF; CDR3 DNA: TGTGCCAGCAGCTTGGACTTCAATCAGCCCCAGCATTTT
D gene: TRBD1; V gene: TRBV18; J gene: TRBJ1-2; clone size: .; CDR3 protein: CASSPSQTGGAGYGYTF; CDR3 DNA: TGTGCCAGCTCACCATCTCAGACAGGGGGCGCAGGTTATGGCTACACCTTC
D gene: TRBD1; V gene: TRBV7-9; J gene: TRBJ2-7; clone size: .; CDR3 protein: CASSSGQAIQRGQYF; CDR3 DNA: TGTGCCAGCAGCTCGGGACAGGCGATTCAAAGGGGGCAGTACTTC
D gene: .; V gene: TRBV7-2; J gene: TRBJ1-2; clone size: .; CDR3 protein: CASSSPGRNYGYTF; CDR3 DNA: TGTGCCAGCAGCAGTCCGGGACGCAACTATGGCTACACCTTC
D gene: TRBD1; V gene: TRBV5-4; J gene: TRBJ2-3; clone size: .; CDR3 protein: CASSAGTGITDTQYF; CDR3 DNA: TGTGCCAGCAGCGCCGGGACAGGGATCACAGATACGCAGTATTTT
D gene: .; V gene: TRBV6-1; J gene: TRBJ1-4; clone size: .; CDR3 protein: CASSEDIDPNEKLFF; CDR3 DNA: TGTGCCAGCAGTGAAGATATCGATCCTAATGAAAAACTGTTTTTT
D gene: .; V gene: TRBV4-1; J gene: TRBJ2-7; clone size: .; CDR3 protein: CASSQLSRSYEQYF; CDR3 DNA: TGCGCCAGCAGCCAACTCTCTCGAAGCTACGAGCAGTACTTC
D gene: .; V gene: TRBV28; J gene: TRBJ2-1; clone size: .; CDR3 protein: CASSAGPTLLSEQFF; CDR3 DNA: TGTGCCAGCAGTGCCGGACCGACGTTACTGAGTGAGCAGTTCTTC
D gene: TRBD2; V gene: TRBV29-1; J gene: TRBJ2-1; clone size: .; CDR3 protein: CSVRILAGVGNEQFF; CDR3 DNA: TGCAGCGTGAGGATTCTAGCGGGGGTGGGGAATGAGCAGTTCTTC
D gene: TRBD1; V gene: TRBV5-1; J gene: TRBJ2-6; clone size: .; CDR3 protein: CASSLQGEANVLTF; CDR3 DNA: TGCGCCAGCAGCCTACAGGGGGAGGCCAACGTCCTGACTTTC
D gene: .; V gene: TRBV5-1; J gene: TRBJ2-7; clone size: .; CDR3 protein: CASSSGVYEQYF; CDR3 DNA: TGCGCCAGCAGCTCCGGGGTGTACGAGCAGTACTTC
D gene: TRBD2; V gene: TRBV7-3; J gene: TRBJ2-3; clone size: .; CDR3 protein: CASSPGRLAADTQYF; CDR3 DNA: TGTGCCAGCAGCCCGGGGCGACTAGCGGCAGATACGCAGTATTTT
D gene: .; V gene: TRBV28; J gene: TRBJ1-3; clone size: .; CDR3 protein: CASSIVAGSGNTIYF; CDR3 DNA: TGTGCCAGCAGTATCGTGGCAGGGTCTGGAAACACCATATATTTT
D gene: .; V gene: TRBV28; J gene: TRBJ1-2; clone size: .; CDR3 protein: CASSLHYSPNYGYTF; CDR3 DNA: TGTGCCAGCAGTTTACATTACAGCCCTAACTATGGCTACACCTTC
D gene: .; V gene: TRBV9; J gene: TRBJ1-5; clone size: .; CDR3 protein: CASSVGWGEFSNQPQHF; CDR3 DNA: TGTGCCAGCAGCGTAGGTTGGGGGGAATTTAGCAATCAGCCCCAGCATTTT
D gene: .; V gene: TRBV5-4; J gene: TRBJ2-2; clone size: .; CDR3 protein: CASSLGLGELFF; CDR3 DNA: TGTGCCAGCAGCCTAGGGTTAGGGGAGCTGTTTTTT
D gene: .; V gene: TRBV6-2/TRBV6-3; J gene: TRBJ1-1; clone size: .; CDR3 protein: CASSPTILNTEAFF; CDR3 DNA: TGTGCCAGCAGTCCGACAATTTTGAACACTGAAGCTTTCTTT
D gene: .; V gene: TRBV4-1; J gene: TRBJ1-1; clone size: .; CDR3 protein: CASSQDDGPGTEAFF; CDR3 DNA: TGCGCCAGCAGCCAAGATGATGGCCCGGGCACTGAAGCTTTCTTT
D gene: .; V gene: TRBV30; J gene: TRBJ1-3; clone size: .; CDR3 protein: CAWSPGNTIYF; CDR3 DNA: TGTGCCTGGTCTCCTGGAAACACCATATATTTT
D gene: TRBD2; V gene: TRBV7-7; J gene: TRBJ2-2; clone size: .; CDR3 protein: CASSGTGPTTPGELFF; CDR3 DNA: TGTGCTAGCAGCGGGACCGGGCCTACAACGCCCGGGGAGCTGTTTTTT